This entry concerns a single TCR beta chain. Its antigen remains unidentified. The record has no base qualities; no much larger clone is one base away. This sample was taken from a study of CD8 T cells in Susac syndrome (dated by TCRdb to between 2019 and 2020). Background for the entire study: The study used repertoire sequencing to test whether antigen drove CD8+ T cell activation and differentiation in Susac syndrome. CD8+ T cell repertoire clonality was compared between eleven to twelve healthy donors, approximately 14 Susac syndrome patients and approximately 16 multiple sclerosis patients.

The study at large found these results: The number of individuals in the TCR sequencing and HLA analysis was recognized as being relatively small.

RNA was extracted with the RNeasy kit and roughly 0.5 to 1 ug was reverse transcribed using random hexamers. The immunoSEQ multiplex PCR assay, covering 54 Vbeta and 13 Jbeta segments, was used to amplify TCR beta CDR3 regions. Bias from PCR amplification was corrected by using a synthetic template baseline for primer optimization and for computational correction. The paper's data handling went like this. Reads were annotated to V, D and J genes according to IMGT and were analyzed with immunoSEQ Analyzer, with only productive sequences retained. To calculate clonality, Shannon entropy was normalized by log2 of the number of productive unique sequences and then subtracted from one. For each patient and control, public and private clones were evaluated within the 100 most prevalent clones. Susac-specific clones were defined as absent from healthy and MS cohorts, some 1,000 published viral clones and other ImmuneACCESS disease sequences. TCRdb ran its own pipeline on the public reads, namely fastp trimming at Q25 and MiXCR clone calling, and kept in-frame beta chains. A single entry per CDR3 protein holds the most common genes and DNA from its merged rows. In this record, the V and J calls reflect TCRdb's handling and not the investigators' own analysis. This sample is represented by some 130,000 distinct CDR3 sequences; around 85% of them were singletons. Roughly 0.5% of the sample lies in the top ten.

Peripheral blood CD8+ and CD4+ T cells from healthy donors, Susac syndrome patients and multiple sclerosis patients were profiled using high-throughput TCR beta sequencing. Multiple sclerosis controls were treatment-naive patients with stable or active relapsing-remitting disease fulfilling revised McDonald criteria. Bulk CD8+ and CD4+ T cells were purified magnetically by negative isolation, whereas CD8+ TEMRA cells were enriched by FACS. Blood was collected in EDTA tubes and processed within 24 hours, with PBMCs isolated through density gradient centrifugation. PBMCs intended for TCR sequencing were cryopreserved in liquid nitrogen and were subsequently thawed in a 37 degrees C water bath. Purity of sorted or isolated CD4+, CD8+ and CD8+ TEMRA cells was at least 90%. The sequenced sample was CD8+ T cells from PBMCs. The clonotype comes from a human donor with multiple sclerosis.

Read as DNA, the sequence is TGTGCCAGCAGCCCGGGACCTACCTACAATGAGCAGTTCTTC. Translated, it gives CASSPGPTYNEQFF. The V gene is TRBV6-5 and the J gene is TRBJ2-1, with the D gene tentatively TRBD1 or TRBD2, based on 5 matching bases in each. According to the germline V gene, CDR1 reads MNHEY and CDR2 reads SVGAGI. CDR3 length: 14 amino acids, cysteine to phenylalanine. Only CDR3 DNA remains: 42 bases, in frame from the first base. Between the V and J ends, shortened by 6 bases and 2 bases respectively, the junction contains 11 bases.